The subject of this entry is one T cell receptor beta chain. No antigen is known for it. Base-call qualities are not available, and no considerably larger clone is one nucleotide away. This record comes from a study of blood T cell repertoires in COVID-19 (TCRdb year 2020). With regard to the full study: Collaborator samples came from the United States, Italy and Spain and covered acute and convalescent phases of COVID-19. The prospective study material was composed of cDNA or gDNA derived from T cells, B-cell-depleted T cells, or PBMCs. Subjects who had been exposed to COVID-19, were actively infected with it, or had recovered from it provided the deeply sampled blood TCRbeta repertoires that made up the dataset. The repertoires were made available in a free public database intended to serve as a resource for research on the immune response to SARS-CoV-2. The samples were drawn from two sources: the first 160 participants of the ongoing ImmuneRACE study, and 950 to 1,500 subjects contributed by 6 global collaborators. A de-identified subject ID, COVID-19 status, age in years and sex were almost always included in the sample metadata. Where available, HLA class I and class II types were taken from metadata supplied by the sample provider and were not determined by assay-based typing.

CDR1 LNHDA and CDR2 SQIVND were looked up in the germline V gene (reference sequence). Inclusive of the bounding cysteine and phenylalanine, the CDR3 is 12 residues long. Here the CDR3 DNA is all that survives: 36 bases in frame from base 1. V loses 4 bases, J loses 7 bases, and the germline ends lie 10 bases apart. The immunoSEQ Assay, a bias-controlled multiplex PCR, was used to amplify TCRbeta CDR3 regions from genomic DNA. The authors processed their data as follows. Within the assay, amplification of reference gene primers was used to estimate how many nucleated cells each sample contained. To quantify the absolute abundance of each unique TCRbeta CDR3 rearrangement, sequence reads were collapsed and filtered. For each sample, productive Simpson clonality was calculated as the square root of Simpson's diversity index over productive rearrangements. In TCRdb, the immuneACCESS table is reduced to in-frame sequences with V and J assigned. These tables do not hold every clone; where another copy was compared, an unresolved V gene accounts for under half, and the others remain unexplained. V and J calls and clone size follow that table, whereas D and trimming were derived from the DNA. Here the sample has 80,000 to 100,000 clones; roughly 90% occur a single time. Around 3% of the sample belongs to the ten largest clones.

Paper-wide results and their limitations: The amount of clinical and demographic metadata varied by source and participant and was provided uncurated.

Collaborating institutions collected whole blood in K2EDTA tubes following their own protocols. For TCRbeta analysis, collaborators shipped samples as frozen whole blood, isolated PBMCs, or DNA extracted from either of those sample types. Recombination linked TRBV19 to TRBJ1-2, with the D gene too uncertain to name. The specimen sequenced was peripheral blood. The origin of this receptor is a woman aged 50 to 65 with active or convalescent COVID-19. The nucleotide sequence is given as TGTGCCAGTAGTAGTAGCAGCTTTGGCTACACCTTC. The resulting protein is CASSSSSFGYTF.